The entry below gives a single T cell receptor (beta chain) sequence along with its context. The repertoire was sequenced with immunoSEQ multiplex PCR; TCRdb's copy has only in-frame clones and lacks some. The data show 350,000 to 500,000 clones, roughly 88% seen once. Treatment denoted: around 19 received Ad26.COV2.S at low or high dose, single or two shots; 5 received placebo; per-sample allocation not given. The samples were gathered on day 63 after the first injection of vaccine or placebo. The sample came from a Boston adult aged 18-55 years. Germline V gene lookup returns CDR1 LNHNV and CDR2 YYDKDF (reference sequence). This CDR3 spans 16 amino acids. Germline trimming cut 0 bases from V and 4 bases from J; bases unmatched to any gene: 4. This sample is part of a study of Ad26.COV2.S vaccination and SARS-CoV-2 variants.

The receptor was derived from a person aged 18 to 65 who received the Ad26.COV2.S COVID-19 vaccine or a placebo. This rearrangement joins TRBV15 to TRBJ2-3; 10 positions agree with TRBD2. The starting material was peripheral blood, obtained in a trial of Ad26.COV2.S vaccine versus placebo. Here the CDR3 DNA reads TGTGCCACCAGCAGAGATGGGCTAGCGGGAGCAGATACGCAGTATTTT. Translated: CATSRDGLAGADTQYF.